The clone carrying this T cell receptor (beta chain) occurred a few times. What it binds is not known. The germline gives CDR1 KGHSH, CDR2 LQKENI. Unmatched junction bases numbered 2, after V lost 3 bases and J lost 2 bases. The CDR3 spans 15 residues. The table came from immunoSEQ multiplex PCR; TCRdb's copy has only in-frame clones and leaves some out. Of roughly 140,000 clones listed, approximately 91% are singletons. This sample is drawn from a study of T cell responses to AZD1222 COVID-19 vaccine. Study outcomes and limitations: Donor demographics were predominantly white British with a female majority; clonal diversity may be underestimated. Recipients of AZD1222 seropositive at baseline numbered only 5 to 7. Researchers report vaccine-associated CD4 TCRs spanning spike, with dominance at 160-218 and 743-854. Within unmutated variant regions lay the reported targets of nearly half of spike-specific TCRs.

The sample here was peripheral blood, taken after recovery from COVID-19. This chain connects TRBV18 to TRBJ2-2; 8 bases agree with TRBD1. The TCR comes from an adult who had recovered from COVID-19. Here the CDR3 DNA reads TGTGCCAGCTCACCCGGGACAGGAAACACCGGGGAGCTGTTTTTT. Translation gives CASSPGTGNTGELFF.